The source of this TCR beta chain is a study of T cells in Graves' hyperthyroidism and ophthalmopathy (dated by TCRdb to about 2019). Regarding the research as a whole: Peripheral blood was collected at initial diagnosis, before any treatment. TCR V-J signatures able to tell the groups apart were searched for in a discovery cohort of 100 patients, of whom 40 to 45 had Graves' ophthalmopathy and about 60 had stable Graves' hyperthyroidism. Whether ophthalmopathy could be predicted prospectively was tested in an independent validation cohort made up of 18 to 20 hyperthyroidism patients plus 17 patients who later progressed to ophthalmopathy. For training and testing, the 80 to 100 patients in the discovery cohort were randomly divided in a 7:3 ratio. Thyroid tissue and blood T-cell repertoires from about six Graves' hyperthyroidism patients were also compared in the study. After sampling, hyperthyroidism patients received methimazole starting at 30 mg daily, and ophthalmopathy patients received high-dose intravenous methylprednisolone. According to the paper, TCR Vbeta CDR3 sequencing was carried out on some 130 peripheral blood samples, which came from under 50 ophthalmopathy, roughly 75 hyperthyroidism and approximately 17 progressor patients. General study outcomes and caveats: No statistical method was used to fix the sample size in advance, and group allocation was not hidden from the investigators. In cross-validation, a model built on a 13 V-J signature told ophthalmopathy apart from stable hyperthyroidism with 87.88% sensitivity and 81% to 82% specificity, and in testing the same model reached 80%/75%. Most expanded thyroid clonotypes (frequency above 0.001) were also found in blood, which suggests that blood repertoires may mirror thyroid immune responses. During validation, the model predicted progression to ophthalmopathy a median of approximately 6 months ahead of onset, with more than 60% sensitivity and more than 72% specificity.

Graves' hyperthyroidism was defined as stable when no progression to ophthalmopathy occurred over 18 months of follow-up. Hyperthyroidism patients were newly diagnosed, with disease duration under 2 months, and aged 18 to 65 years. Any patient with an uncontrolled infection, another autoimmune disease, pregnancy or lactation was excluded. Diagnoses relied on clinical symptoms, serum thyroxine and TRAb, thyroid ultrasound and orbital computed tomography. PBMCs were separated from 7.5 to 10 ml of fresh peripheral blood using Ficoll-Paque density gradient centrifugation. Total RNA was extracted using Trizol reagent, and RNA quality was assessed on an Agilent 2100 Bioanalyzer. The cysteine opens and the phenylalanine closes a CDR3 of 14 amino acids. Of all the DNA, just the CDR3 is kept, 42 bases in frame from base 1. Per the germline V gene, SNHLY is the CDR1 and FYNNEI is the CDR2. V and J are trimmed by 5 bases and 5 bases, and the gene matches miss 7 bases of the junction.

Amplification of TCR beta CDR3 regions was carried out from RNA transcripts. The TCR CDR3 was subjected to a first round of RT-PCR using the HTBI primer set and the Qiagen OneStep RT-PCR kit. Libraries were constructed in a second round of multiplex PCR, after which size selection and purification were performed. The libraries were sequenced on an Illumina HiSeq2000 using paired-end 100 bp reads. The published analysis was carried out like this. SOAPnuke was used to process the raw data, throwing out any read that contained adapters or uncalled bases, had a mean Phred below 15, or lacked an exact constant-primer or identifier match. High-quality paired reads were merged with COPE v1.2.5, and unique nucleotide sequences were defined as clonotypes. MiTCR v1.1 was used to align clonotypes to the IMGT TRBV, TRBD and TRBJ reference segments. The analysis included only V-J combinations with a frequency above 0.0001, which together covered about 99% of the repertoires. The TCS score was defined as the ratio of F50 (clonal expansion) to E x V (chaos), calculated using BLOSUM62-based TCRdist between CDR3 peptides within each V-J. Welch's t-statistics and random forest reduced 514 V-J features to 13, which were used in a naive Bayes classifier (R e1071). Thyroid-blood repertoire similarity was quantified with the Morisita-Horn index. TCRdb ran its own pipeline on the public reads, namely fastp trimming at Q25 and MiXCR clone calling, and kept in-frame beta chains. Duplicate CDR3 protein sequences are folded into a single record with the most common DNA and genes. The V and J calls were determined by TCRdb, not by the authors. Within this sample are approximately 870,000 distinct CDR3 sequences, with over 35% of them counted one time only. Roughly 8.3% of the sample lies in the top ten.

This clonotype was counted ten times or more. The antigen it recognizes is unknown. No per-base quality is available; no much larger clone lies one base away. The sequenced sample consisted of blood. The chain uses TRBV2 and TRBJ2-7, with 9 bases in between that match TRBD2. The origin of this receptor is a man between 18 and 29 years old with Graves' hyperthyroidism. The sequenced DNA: TGTGCCAGCAGTATACGGACTAGCGTGGACGAGCAGTACTTC. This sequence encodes CASSIRTSVDEQYF.